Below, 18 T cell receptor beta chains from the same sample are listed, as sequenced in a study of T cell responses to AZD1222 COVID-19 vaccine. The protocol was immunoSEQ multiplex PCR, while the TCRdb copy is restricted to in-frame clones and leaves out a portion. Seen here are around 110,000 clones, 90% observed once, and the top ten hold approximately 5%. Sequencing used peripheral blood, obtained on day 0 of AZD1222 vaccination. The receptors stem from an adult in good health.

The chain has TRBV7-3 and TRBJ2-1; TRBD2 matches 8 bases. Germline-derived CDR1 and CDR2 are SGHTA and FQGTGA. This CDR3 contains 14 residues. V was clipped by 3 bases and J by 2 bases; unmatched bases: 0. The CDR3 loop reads CASSLGLAYNEQFF. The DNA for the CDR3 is TGTGCCAGCAGCTTGGGACTAGCCTACAATGAGCAGTTCTTC. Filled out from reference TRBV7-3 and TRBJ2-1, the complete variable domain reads GAGVSQTPSNKVTEKGKYVELRCDPISGHTALYWYRQSLGQGPEFLIYFQGTGAADDSGLPNDRFFAVRPEGSVSTLKIQRTERGDSAVYLCASSLGLAYNEQFFGPGTRLTVL.

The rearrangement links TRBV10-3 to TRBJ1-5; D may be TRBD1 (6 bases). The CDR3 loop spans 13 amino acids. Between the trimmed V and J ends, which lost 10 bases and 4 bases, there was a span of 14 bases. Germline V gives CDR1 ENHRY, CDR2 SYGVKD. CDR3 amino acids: CATTAGENQPQHF. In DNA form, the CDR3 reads TGTGCCACGACGGCAGGGGAGAATCAGCCCCAGCATTTT.

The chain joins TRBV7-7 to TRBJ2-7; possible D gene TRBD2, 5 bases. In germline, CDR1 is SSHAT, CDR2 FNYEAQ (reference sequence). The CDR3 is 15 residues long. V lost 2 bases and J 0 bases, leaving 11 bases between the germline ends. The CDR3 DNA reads TGTGCCAGCAGCTTAACGATAGCGAGCTCCTACGAGCAGTACTTC. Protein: CASSLTIASSYEQYF.

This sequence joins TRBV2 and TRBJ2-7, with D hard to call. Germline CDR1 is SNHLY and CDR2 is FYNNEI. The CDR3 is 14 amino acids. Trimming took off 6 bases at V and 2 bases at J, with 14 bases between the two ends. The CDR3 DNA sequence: TGTGCCAGCAGGCCTAGGACCGCCGCCTACGAGCAGTACTTC. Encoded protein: CASRPRTAAYEQYF.

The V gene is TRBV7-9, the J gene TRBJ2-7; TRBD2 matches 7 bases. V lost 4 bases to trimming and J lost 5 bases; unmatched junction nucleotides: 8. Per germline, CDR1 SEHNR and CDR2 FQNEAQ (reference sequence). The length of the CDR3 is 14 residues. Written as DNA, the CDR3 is TGTGCCAGCAGCTATAGCGGGTATGAAGACGAGCAGTACTTC. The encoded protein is CASSYSGYEDEQYF.

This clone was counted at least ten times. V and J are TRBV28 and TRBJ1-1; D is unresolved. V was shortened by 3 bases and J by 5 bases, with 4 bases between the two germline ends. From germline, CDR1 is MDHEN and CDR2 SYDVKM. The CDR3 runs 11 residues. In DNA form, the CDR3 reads TGTGCCAGCAGTTTGAGGACTGAAGCTTTCTTT. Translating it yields CASSLRTEAFF.

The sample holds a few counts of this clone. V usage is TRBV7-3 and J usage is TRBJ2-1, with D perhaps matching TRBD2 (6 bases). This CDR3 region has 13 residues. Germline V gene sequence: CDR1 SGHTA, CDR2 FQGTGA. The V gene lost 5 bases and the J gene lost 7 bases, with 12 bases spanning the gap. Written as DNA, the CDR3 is TGTGCCAGCAGCATCCTTAGCGGAAATGAGCAGTTCTTC. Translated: CASSILSGNEQFF.

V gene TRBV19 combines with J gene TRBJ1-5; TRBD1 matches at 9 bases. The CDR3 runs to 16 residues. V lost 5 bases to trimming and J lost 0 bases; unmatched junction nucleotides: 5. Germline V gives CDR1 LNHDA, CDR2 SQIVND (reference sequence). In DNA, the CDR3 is TGTGCCAGTAGTCCGCGGACAGGGGATAGCAATCAGCCCCAGCATTTT. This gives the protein CASSPRTGDSNQPQHF.

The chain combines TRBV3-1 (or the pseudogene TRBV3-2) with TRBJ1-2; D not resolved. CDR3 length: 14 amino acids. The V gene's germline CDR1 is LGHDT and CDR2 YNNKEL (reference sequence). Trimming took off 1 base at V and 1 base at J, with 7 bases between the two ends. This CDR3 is CASSQVWGNYGYTF. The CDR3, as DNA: TGTGCCAGCAGCCAAGTGTGGGGTAACTATGGCTACACCTTC.

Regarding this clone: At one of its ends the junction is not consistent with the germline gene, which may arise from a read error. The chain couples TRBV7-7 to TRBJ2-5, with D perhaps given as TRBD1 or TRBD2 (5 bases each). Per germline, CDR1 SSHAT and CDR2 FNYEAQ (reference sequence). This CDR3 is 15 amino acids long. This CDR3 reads CASSTRDGMQETQYF. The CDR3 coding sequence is TGTGCTAGCAGCACTCGGGACGGAATGCAAGAGACCCAGTACTTC.

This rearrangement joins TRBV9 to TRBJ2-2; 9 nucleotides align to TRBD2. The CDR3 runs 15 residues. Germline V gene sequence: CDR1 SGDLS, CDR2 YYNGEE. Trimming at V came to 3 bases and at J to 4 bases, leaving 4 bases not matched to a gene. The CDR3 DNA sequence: TGTGCCAGCAGCGCCCGGACTAGCGCCACCGGGGAGCTGTTTTTT. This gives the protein CASSARTSATGELFF.

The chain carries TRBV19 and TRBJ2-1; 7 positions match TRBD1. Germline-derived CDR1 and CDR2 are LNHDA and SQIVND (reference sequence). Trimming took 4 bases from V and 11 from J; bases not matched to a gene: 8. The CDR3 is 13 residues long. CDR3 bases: TGTGCCAGTAGTAATCCCGGGACAGAGAAGCAGTTCTTC. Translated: CASSNPGTEKQFF.

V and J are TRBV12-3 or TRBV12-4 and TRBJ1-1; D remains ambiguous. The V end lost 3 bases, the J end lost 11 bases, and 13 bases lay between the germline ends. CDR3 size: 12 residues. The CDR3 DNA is TGTGCCAGCAGTTTTAGGTCTGGGAAGGCTTTCTTT. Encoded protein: CASSFRSGKAFF.

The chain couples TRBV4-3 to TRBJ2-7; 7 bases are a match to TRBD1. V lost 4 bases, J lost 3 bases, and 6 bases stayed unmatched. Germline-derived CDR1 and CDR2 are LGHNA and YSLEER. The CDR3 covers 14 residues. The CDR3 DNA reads TGCGCCAGCAGCCTGGGGACAGCCAACTACGAGCAGTACTTC. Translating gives CASSLGTANYEQYF.

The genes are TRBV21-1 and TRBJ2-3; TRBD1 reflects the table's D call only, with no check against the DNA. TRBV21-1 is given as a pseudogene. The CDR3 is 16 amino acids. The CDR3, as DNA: TGTGCCAGCAGCAAAGCGGGGTGGACACCTGGTAGAGCGCAGTATTTT. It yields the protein CASSKAGWTPGRAQYF.

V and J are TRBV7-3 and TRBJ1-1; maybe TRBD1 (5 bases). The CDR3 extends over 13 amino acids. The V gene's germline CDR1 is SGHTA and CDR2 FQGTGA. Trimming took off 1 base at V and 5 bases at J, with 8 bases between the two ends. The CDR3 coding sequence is TGTGCCAGCAGCTTAATTGAGGGGACTGAAGCTTTCTTT. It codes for CASSLIEGTEAFF.

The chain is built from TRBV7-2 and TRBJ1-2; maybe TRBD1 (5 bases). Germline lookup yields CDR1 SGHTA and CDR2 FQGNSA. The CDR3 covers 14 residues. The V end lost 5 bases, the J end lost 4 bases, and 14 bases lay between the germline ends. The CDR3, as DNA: TGTGCCAGCAGCCAGGCGCAAGGGGCCTATGGCTACACCTTC. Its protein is CASSQAQGAYGYTF.

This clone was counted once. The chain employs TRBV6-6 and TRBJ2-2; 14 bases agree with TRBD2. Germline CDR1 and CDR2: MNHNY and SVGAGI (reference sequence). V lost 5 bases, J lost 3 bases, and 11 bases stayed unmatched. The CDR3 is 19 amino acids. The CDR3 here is CASSRTGTSGRIDTGELFF. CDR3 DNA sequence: TGTGCCAGCAGTCGTACCGGGACTAGCGGGAGAATTGACACCGGGGAGCTGTTTTTT.